The rows below give T cell receptor beta chains drawn from one sample of a study of cytomegalovirus exposure and HLA in healthy donors. The data were produced by immunoSEQ multiplex PCR, yet TCRdb's version contains in-frame clones alone and is incomplete. This sample has about 160,000 clones, with about four fifths found just once. Sequencing was carried out using PBMCs. These receptors were obtained from a male donor in good health and CMV-seropositive. CDR3s include the opening cysteine and the closing phenylalanine or tryptophan. Each record gives: D gene, J gene, clone size, V gene, CDR3 protein, CDR3 DNA. The D gene is left open where the match is weak. Clone size, where shown, is once, few, many, or a class for clones that have expanded.

TRBD1 | TRBJ1-4 | NA | TRBV5-1 | CASSSGDRGLSEKLFF | TGCGCCAGCAGCTCCGGGGACAGGGGGTTAAGTGAAAAACTGTTTTTT
TRBD1 | TRBJ2-7 | once | TRBV5-1 | CASSVRDSYEQYF | TGCGCCAGCAGCGTACGGGACAGCTACGAGCAGTACTTC
NA | TRBJ2-7 | NA | TRBV2 | CASSYGSAYEQYF | TGTGCCAGCAGTTACGGGTCTGCCTACGAGCAGTACTTC
TRBD1 | TRBJ1-5 | NA | TRBV6-5 | CASSSGTGRNQPQHF | TGTGCCAGCAGTTCCGGGACAGGGAGGAATCAGCCCCAGCATTTT
NA | TRBJ2-7 | NA | TRBV6-5 | CASSYSARVNEQYF | TGTGCCAGCAGTTACTCTGCGAGGGTGAACGAGCAGTACTTC
TRBD1 | TRBJ1-2 | few | TRBV9 | CASSVGGQIGNYGYTF | TGTGCCAGCAGCGTAGGGGGACAGATAGGTAACTATGGCTACACCTTC
TRBD1 | TRBJ2-5 | once | TRBV10-3 | CAAGRDSSQETQYF | TGTGCCGCAGGAAGGGACAGCTCCCAAGAGACCCAGTACTTC
TRBD1 | TRBJ2-7 | NA | TRBV6-5 | CASSYGGDRDYEQYF | TGTGCCAGCAGTTACGGGGGGGACAGGGACTACGAGCAGTACTTC
NA | TRBJ1-5 | NA | TRBV7-8 | CASSLASSRRYNQPQHF | TGTGCCAGCAGCTTAGCAAGTTCCAGGCGATACAATCAGCCCCAGCATTTT
TRBD2 | TRBJ2-1 | NA | TRBV7-2 | CASSSRGSGAAYNEQFF | TGTGCCAGCAGCTCTCGGGGGAGCGGGGCCGCCTACAATGAGCAGTTCTTC
TRBD2 | TRBJ2-2 | NA | TRBV10-3 | CAISESNSGAGELFF | TGTGCCATCAGTGAGTCTAATAGCGGGGCCGGGGAGCTGTTTTTT
TRBD2 | TRBJ2-2 | NA | TRBV4-1 | CASSEGLAGGTGELFF | TGCGCCAGCAGCGAGGGACTAGCGGGAGGGACCGGGGAGCTGTTTTTT
TRBD1 | TRBJ1-6 | NA | TRBV19 | CASSIFRTGTDSPLHF | TGTGCCAGTAGTATCTTCAGGACAGGGACGGATTCACCCCTCCACTTT
NA | TRBJ2-7 | NA | TRBV6-5 | CASRNSQGVSYEQYF | TGTGCCAGCAGAAATTCGCAGGGTGTGAGTTACGAGCAGTACTTC
NA | TRBJ2-5 | NA | TRBV7-8 | CASSLYGGARQGQETQYF | TGTGCCAGCAGCTTATACGGAGGGGCGCGCCAAGGACAAGAGACCCAGTACTTC
NA | TRBJ2-7 | NA | TRBV6-5 | CASSKTRDFAYEQYF | TGTGCCAGCAGTAAAACCCGGGACTTCGCCTACGAGCAGTACTTC
TRBD1 | TRBJ1-2 | NA | TRBV4-3 | CASSQGVTGQYYGYTF | TGCGCCAGCAGCCAGGGAGTGACGGGACAGTACTATGGCTACACCTTC
TRBD1 | TRBJ1-2 | NA | TRBV10-3 | CAISESGGAGYGYTF | TGTGCCATCAGTGAGTCAGGGGGCGCCGGCTATGGCTACACCTTC
NA | TRBJ2-6 | few | TRBV28 | CASSLWAGGANLLTF | TGTGCCAGCAGTTTATGGGCGGGCGGGGCCAACCTCCTGACTTTC
NA | TRBJ2-3 | few | TRBV5-8 | CASSFDIAGSTDTQYF | TGTGCCAGCAGCTTCGATATCGCGGGGAGCACAGATACGCAGTATTTT
NA | TRBJ2-6 | NA | TRBV30 | CAWSVLRTLTTGANGLTF | TGTGCCTGGAGTGTACTTAGGACCCTTACCACTGGGGCCAACGGCCTGACTTTC
TRBD2 | TRBJ2-7 | NA | TRBV6-5 | CASRTGGSSYEQYF | TGTGCCAGCAGAACGGGAGGGAGCTCCTACGAGCAGTACTTC
NA | TRBJ1-4 | NA | TRBV4-3 | CASSQDYRINEKLFF | TGCGCCAGCAGCCAAGACTACAGGATAAATGAAAAACTGTTTTTT
NA | TRBJ1-4 | once | TRBV4-1 | CASSRREGNEKLFF | TGCGCCAGCAGCCGTAGAGAGGGTAATGAAAAACTGTTTTTT
TRBD1 | TRBJ1-5 | NA | TRBV27 | CASSSLGTAISPQHF | TGTGCCAGCAGTTCCCTGGGGACAGCCATCAGCCCCCAGCATTTT
TRBD1 | TRBJ1-2 | NA | TRBV5-4 | CASSFDRVYGYTF | TGTGCCAGCAGCTTCGACAGGGTTTATGGCTACACCTTC
TRBD2 | TRBJ2-7 | few | TRBV6-5 | CASSYSSAGGSYEQYF | TGTGCCAGCAGTTACTCTTCTGCGGGGGGCTCCTACGAGCAGTACTTC
NA | TRBJ1-1 | NA | TRBV7-9 | CASGVYPEAFF | TGTGCCTCCGGGGTATACCCTGAAGCTTTCTTT
TRBD2 | TRBJ2-5 | NA | TRBV5-1 | CASSTGGLGFETQYF | TGCGCCAGCAGCACGGGGGGGCTGGGATTTGAGACCCAGTACTTC
NA | TRBJ2-5 | NA | TRBV20-1 | CSAQQLQAQYF | TGCAGTGCTCAACAGCTTCAGGCCCAGTACTTC
TRBD1 | TRBJ2-7 | NA | TRBV6-1 | CASRETGTHEQYF | TGTGCCAGCAGAGAGACAGGGACCCACGAGCAGTACTTC
TRBD1 | TRBJ1-4 | NA | TRBV5-4 | CASSLASGTGGGKLFF | TGTGCCAGCAGCTTGGCCTCTGGGACAGGGGGCGGAAAACTGTTTTTT
NA | TRBJ2-7 | NA | TRBV7-7 | CASSPGDTYEQYF | TGTGCCAGCAGCCCAGGGGACACCTACGAGCAGTACTTC
TRBD1 | TRBJ1-1 | NA | TRBV5-4 | CASSFSSLGTGEAFF | TGTGCCAGCAGCTTTAGTTCTTTAGGGACAGGTGAAGCTTTCTTT
TRBD1 | TRBJ1-5 | NA | TRBV4-1 | CASSQDETGLGNQPQHF | TGCGCCAGCAGCCAAGATGAGACAGGGTTGGGCAATCAGCCCCAGCATTTT
NA | TRBJ2-4 | NA | TRBV30 | CAWSPGWENIQYF | TGTGCCTGGAGTCCGGGGTGGGAAAACATTCAGTACTTC
TRBD2 | TRBJ2-3 | NA | TRBV5-1 | CASSWTSGSSDTQYF | TGCGCCAGCAGCTGGACTAGCGGGAGCTCAGATACGCAGTATTTT
TRBD1 | TRBJ2-7 | few | TRBV5-1 | CASSPGQSYEQYF | TGCGCCAGCAGCCCGGGACAGTCCTACGAGCAGTACTTC
NA | TRBJ2-5 | NA | TRBV30 | CAWRAVGGETQYF | TGTGCCTGGAGGGCGGTTGGGGGGGAGACCCAGTACTTC
NA | TRBJ2-5 | once | TRBV2 | CASLGREETQYF | TGTGCCAGCCTAGGCAGGGAAGAGACCCAGTACTTC
NA | TRBJ1-2 | NA | TRBV6-1 | CASSDVAGRYGYTF | TGTGCCAGCAGTGATGTTGCAGGGCGTTATGGCTACACCTTC
TRBD2 | TRBJ2-3 | NA | TRBV19 | CATRDLGLGKDTQYF | TGTGCCACACGGGACCTGGGACTAGGCAAAGATACGCAGTATTTT
TRBD1 | TRBJ1-1 | NA | TRBV10-1 | CASSEGGQGAAFF | TGCGCCAGCAGTGAAGGGGGCCAGGGGGCTGCTTTCTTT
TRBD1 | TRBJ2-7 | NA | TRBV7-9 | CASSLHPGQGHYEQYF | TGTGCCAGCAGCTTACATCCGGGACAGGGGCACTACGAGCAGTACTTC
TRBD1 | TRBJ1-5 | NA | TRBV7-9 | CASTRTGENQPQHF | TGTGCCAGCACCCGGACAGGGGAAAATCAGCCCCAGCATTTT
NA | TRBJ1-3 | NA | TRBV28 | CASSFASSGNTIYF | TGTGCCAGCAGTTTCGCCAGCTCTGGAAACACCATATATTTT
TRBD1 | TRBJ2-7 | NA | TRBV15 | CATSRDPPGQGTHEQYF | TGTGCCACCAGCAGAGATCCCCCGGGACAGGGGACCCACGAGCAGTACTTC